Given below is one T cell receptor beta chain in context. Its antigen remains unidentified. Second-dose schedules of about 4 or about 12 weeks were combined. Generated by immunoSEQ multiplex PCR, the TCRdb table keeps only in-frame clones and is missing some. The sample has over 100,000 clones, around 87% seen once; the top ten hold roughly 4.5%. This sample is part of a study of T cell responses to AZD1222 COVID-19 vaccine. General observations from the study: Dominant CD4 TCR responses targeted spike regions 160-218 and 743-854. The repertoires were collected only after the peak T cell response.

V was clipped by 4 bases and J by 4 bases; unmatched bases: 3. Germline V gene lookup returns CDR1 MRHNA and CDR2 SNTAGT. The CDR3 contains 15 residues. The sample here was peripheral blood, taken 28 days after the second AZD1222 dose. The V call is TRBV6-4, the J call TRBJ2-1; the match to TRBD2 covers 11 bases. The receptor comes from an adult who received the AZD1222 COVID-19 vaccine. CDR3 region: CASSVTSGTYNEQFF. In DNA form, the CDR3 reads TGTGCCAGCAGTGTGACTAGCGGGACTTACAATGAGCAGTTCTTC.